Below, one T cell receptor (beta chain) is given with its context. CDR3 size: 12 residues. Germline V gene data show CDR1 as GTSNPN and CDR2 as SVGIG (reference sequence). Trimming stripped 2 bases from V and 3 bases from J, with 7 bases between. The protocol was immunoSEQ multiplex PCR, while the TCRdb copy is restricted to in-frame clones and leaves out a portion. The table shows some 76,000 clones, with roughly 90% occurring only once. The data are from a study of control samples from healthy donors and cancer patients. This receptor was taken from a man aged 55 to 70 with lung cancer. The sample comprised PBMCs. The rearrangement links TRBV30 to TRBJ2-5; tentative D call: TRBD1 (5 bases). The CDR3 spells CAWSIGEETQYF. In nucleotides, the CDR3 is TGTGCCTGGAGTATAGGGGAAGAGACCCAGTACTTC.